In its sample, the clone carrying this T cell receptor (beta chain) was seen many times. What it binds is unknown. Study results and limitations: Tumor memory CD4+ T cell TCR gene usage was found to cluster with blood and lymph node memory CD4+ cells and with lymph node naive CD4+ cells.

The germline V and J ends were trimmed by 4 bases and 4 bases, with 8 bases remaining between them. CDR3 length equals 13 residues. One entry per CDR3 protein results from TCRdb running MiXCR on the 5' RACE reads. The profile shows approximately 37,000 distinct CDR3 sequences, approximately 20% of them singletons. The rearrangement uses TRBV12-3 or TRBV12-4 and TRBJ1-3; D remains ambiguous. This TCR derives from a female donor with breast cancer. The source material was naive CD4+ T cells sorted from a lymph node. The subset is: naive CD4+ T cells, CD4+CD45RA+CD25-. CDR3 residues: CASSSLAGNTIYF. CDR3 DNA sequence: TGTGCCAGCAGTTCCCTGGCGGGAAACACCATATATTTT.